The 30 T cell receptor beta chains below all came from one sample that was sequenced in a study of T cell repertoires in cytomegalovirus infection (dated by TCRdb to about 2019). The instrument given in TCRdb is Illumina HiSeq 1500. TCRdb took the public reads, trimmed them with fastp at Q25, ran MiXCR for clone calling and kept in-frame beta chains. Rows merge per CDR3 protein into single entries with the most common DNA and genes. The sample data list around 270,000 distinct CDR3 sequences, and around 9% of these were observed just once. The biggest ten clones account for more than 12% of the sample. What was sequenced was PBMCs. These receptors all stem from a human donor in good health (CMV status not recorded). Some clones in this sample may be carry-over from other donors' samples.

This clonotype was counted many times. The rearrangement links TRBV27 to TRBJ2-7; 9 nucleotides match TRBD2. The germline V gene has CDR1 MNHEY and CDR2 SMNVEV (reference sequence). This CDR3 has 15 amino acids. J was trimmed by 4 bases and V by 5 bases; bases with no gene match: 9. CDR3 DNA: TGTGCCAGCAGTGTCGCGGGGGGGCCGGGGTACGAGCAGTACTTC. Translating it yields CASSVAGGPGYEQYF.

This clonotype occurred many times. Written as DNA, the CDR3 is TGTGCCAGCAGCCGACAGGCCATAGCGACCTCCTACAATGAGCAGTTCTTC. It encodes CASSRQAIATSYNEQFF. The chain combines TRBV28 with TRBJ2-1; D might be TRBD1 (6 bases). The CDR3 covers 17 residues. V shed 6 bases and J shed 0 bases, with 18 bases lying between them. Germline assignment: CDR1 MDHEN and CDR2 SYDVKM.

Written as DNA, the CDR3 is TGTGCCAGCAGCCCGGGGTTAGCGGCTATCTACGAGCAGTACTTC. This translates into CASSPGLAAIYEQYF. This sequence joins TRBV6-6 and TRBJ2-7; D perhaps matches TRBD2 (6 bases). Trimming stripped 6 bases from V and 3 bases from J, with 18 bases between. Germline loops: CDR1 MNHNY, CDR2 SVGAGI (reference sequence). This CDR3 contains 15 residues.

CDR3 bases: TGCGCCAGCAGCCCGACCGGGACAGGGGTCACTGGCTACACCTTC. Translated: CASSPTGTGVTGYTF. The chain recombines TRBV5-1 with TRBJ1-2, with TRBD1 identical over 10 bases. CDR3 length: 15 residues. From germline, CDR1 is SGHRS and CDR2 YFSETQ. V dropped 4 bases and J dropped 7; count of bases not matched to a gene: 10.

Many counts were recorded for this clonotype. The rearrangement links TRBV28 to TRBJ2-3; D might be TRBD2 (5 bases). Germline V gene sequence: CDR1 MDHEN, CDR2 SYDVKM. Trimming took off 8 bases at V and 4 bases at J, with 19 bases between the two ends. There are 15 residues in the CDR3. CDR3: CASLSRPREPDTQYF. The CDR3 nucleotides are TGTGCCAGCCTTTCCCGGCCGAGGGAACCAGATACGCAGTATTTT.

This clonotype was counted a few times. The V call is TRBV10-2, the J call TRBJ1-3, with unresolved D. Deletions cut 6 bases from V and 1 base from J, with 10 bases between. The germline V gene encodes CDR1 WSHSY and CDR2 SAAADI. This CDR3 is 14 amino acids long. CDR3 in DNA: TGCGCCAGCAGGGTCCAAGAATCTGGAAACACCATATATTTT. Amino acids: CASRVQESGNTIYF.

This clonotype was observed many times. The chain is built from TRBV7-2 and TRBJ1-5, with 8 bases that match TRBD1. V was clipped by 5 bases and J by 7 bases; unmatched bases: 10. Germline CDR1 and CDR2: SGHTA and FQGNSA. The CDR3 spans 15 residues. The CDR3 DNA sequence: TGTGCCAGCAGCCTTCATACCGGGACAGGCCAGCCCCAGCATTTT. The encoded protein is CASSLHTGTGQPQHF.

The table lists this clonotype with many counts. The V gene is TRBV7-2, the J gene TRBJ1-6; possible D gene TRBD1, 6 bases. This CDR3 has 16 residues. CDR1 and CDR2 (germline): SGHTA, FQGNSA. V was cut by 1 base and J by 7 bases, with 14 bases left in between. The CDR3 nucleotides are TGTGCCAGCAGCTTAGATGGTGTTCAGGGGAATTCACCCCTCCACTTT. As protein: CASSLDGVQGNSPLHF.

This clonotype was counted ten times or more. This chain links TRBV7-2 with TRBJ1-5; perhaps TRBD1 as D (5 bases). The CDR3 has 15 amino acids. V was pared by 6 bases and J by 0 bases, with 12 bases between. Germline V gene sequence: CDR1 SGHTA, CDR2 FQGNSA. The CDR3 nucleotides read TGTGCCAGCAGTTCAAGGGGAGGTAGCAATCAGCCCCAGCATTTT. Its protein is CASSSRGGSNQPQHF.

This clonotype came up many times. The chain recombines TRBV7-8 with TRBJ2-1; 11 bases align to TRBD1. In germline, CDR1 is SGHVS, CDR2 FQNEAQ. The CDR3 covers 17 residues. Germline trimming cut 1 base from V and 3 bases from J; bases unmatched to any gene: 5. The CDR3 sequence: CASSLEAGTGGYNEQFF. In DNA, the CDR3 is TGTGCCAGCAGCTTAGAGGCCGGGACAGGGGGCTACAATGAGCAGTTCTTC. Complete variable domain (other parts from reference TRBV7-8 and TRBJ2-1): GAGVSQSPRYKVAKRGQDVALRCDPISGHVSLFWYQQALGQGPEFLTYFQNEAQLDKSGLPSDRFFAERPEGSVSTLKIQRTQQEDSAVYLCASSLEAGTGGYNEQFFGPGTRLTVL.

This clonotype was seen more than once but under ten times. At one end the junction does not follow the germline gene, possibly because of a read error. The genes are TRBV2 and TRBJ1-5; a weak D match, TRBD1 (5 bases). The CDR3 is 13 amino acids. The V gene's germline CDR1 is SNHLY and CDR2 FYNNEI. The CDR3 sequence: CASCEGLHQPQHF. For the CDR3, the DNA is TGTGCCAGCTGTGAGGGGCTCCATCAGCCCCAGCATTTT.

This clonotype appeared many times. This chain uses TRBV19 with TRBJ2-1, with 16 positions matching TRBD2. V shed 2 bases, J shed 2 bases, and the junction held 3 bases outside the gene matches. The CDR3 runs to 18 residues. In germline, CDR1 is LNHDA, CDR2 SQIVND (reference sequence). The CDR3 sequence is CASSILGLAGGTYNEQFF. The CDR3 bases are TGTGCCAGTAGTATACTGGGACTAGCGGGGGGGACCTACAATGAGCAGTTCTTC. Variable domain in full (rest from reference TRBV19 and TRBJ2-1): DGGITQSPKYLFRKEGQNVTLSCEQNLNHDAMYWYRQDPGQGLRLIYYSQIVNDFQKGDIAEGYSVSREKKESFPLTVTSAQKNPTAFYLCASSILGLAGGTYNEQFFGPGTRLTVL.

The chain combines TRBV2 with TRBJ2-1; no clear D gene. CDR1 and CDR2 (germline): SNHLY, FYNNEI. Trimming cost V 6 bases and J 5 bases, with 2 bases left between them. The CDR3 spans 10 residues. This CDR3 is CASRNNEQFF. CDR3 nucleotides: TGTGCCAGCAGGAACAATGAGCAGTTCTTC.

This clonotype showed up many times. V gene TRBV7-2 combines with J gene TRBJ1-5, with TRBD1 identical over 8 bases. Germline loops: CDR1 SGHTA, CDR2 FQGNSA. Trimming cost V 5 bases and J 7 bases; bases outside gene matches: 4. The CDR3 has 13 residues. The CDR3 DNA sequence: TGTGCCAGCAGCGAGGACAGGGTGCAGCCCCAGCATTTT. Its protein is CASSEDRVQPQHF.

The gene calls are TRBV28 and TRBJ2-1; D unclear. Trimming removed 6 bases at V and 10 bases at J, with 28 bases between. CDR1 MDHEN and CDR2 SYDVKM come from the germline V gene. The CDR3 covers 17 residues. The CDR3 DNA reads TGTGCCAGCAGGGTCCTCACCGGGCGAGGCGATACGGGCGAGCAGTTCTTC. Translating gives CASRVLTGRGDTGEQFF.

This clonotype showed up many times. The V and J genes are TRBV7-6 and TRBJ2-1, with TRBD2 matching 15 bases. The CDR3 totals 18 residues. Germline CDR1 reads SGHVS; CDR2 reads FNYEAQ. With 5 bases clipped from V and 3 bases from J, the junction kept 8 bases outside the gene matches. The CDR3 coding sequence is TGTGCCAGCAGCCGCGGGACTAGCGGGGGGTCGGTCTACAATGAGCAGTTCTTC. Amino acids: CASSRGTSGGSVYNEQFF.

In this sample, this clonotype turned up a few times. V and J are TRBV20-1 and TRBJ1-5, with TRBD1 matching 10 bases. The germline V gene encodes CDR1 DFQATT and CDR2 SNEGSKA (reference sequence). The CDR3 runs to 15 residues. Germline trimming cut 5 bases from V and 6 bases from J; bases unmatched to any gene: 10. Here the CDR3 DNA reads TGCAGTGCTGGCCGAAGGACAGGGGGAAGTCAGCCCCAGCATTTT. Translated, it gives CSAGRRTGGSQPQHF.

This clonotype was counted ten times or more. The chain uses TRBV7-2 and TRBJ2-5, with D possibly TRBD2 on 7 matching bases. V was cut by 4 bases and J by 5 bases, with 17 bases left in between. Per germline, CDR1 SGHTA and CDR2 FQGNSA. The CDR3 runs to 15 residues. In nucleotides, the CDR3 is TGTGCCAGCAGCTCGATTAGGGGGGGCTCGGAGACCCAGTACTTC. This sequence encodes CASSSIRGGSETQYF.

The V call is TRBV20-1, the J call TRBJ1-2, with a weak D call TRBD1 (5 bases). The CDR3 consists of 15 residues. Per the germline V gene, CDR1 is DFQATT and CDR2 is SNEGSKA (reference sequence). Trimming took 1 base from V and 3 from J, leaving 15 bases between them. The CDR3 loop is CSARGRTGTDYGYTF. The CDR3 DNA reads as TGCAGTGCTAGAGGTCGAACCGGGACGGACTATGGCTACACCTTC.

The genes are TRBV20-1 and TRBJ2-4, with TRBD1 identical over 8 bases. Trimming cost V 0 bases and J 2 bases; bases outside gene matches: 9. Per the germline V gene, CDR1 is DFQATT and CDR2 is SNEGSKA (reference sequence). The length of the CDR3 is 17 residues. The CDR3 loop is CSARDQRTGLTKNIQYF. CDR3 bases: TGCAGTGCTAGAGATCAGAGGACAGGGTTAACCAAAAACATTCAGTACTTC.

This chain joins TRBV4-3 and TRBJ1-3; 8 bases fit TRBD1. Germline V CDR1 and CDR2: LGHNA, YSLEER. The V segment lost 4 bases and the J segment 3 bases; nucleotides outside the gene matches: 5. The CDR3 is 15 amino acids. The DNA of the CDR3 is TGCGCCAGCAGCCTAGGACAGGGAGATGGAAACACCATATATTTT. It translates to CASSLGQGDGNTIYF.

This clonotype was seen many times. V gene TRBV12-3 or TRBV12-4 combines with J gene TRBJ1-1, with D perhaps TRBD1 (5 bases). The CDR3 totals 18 residues. V was shortened by 3 bases and J by 0 bases, with 20 bases between the two germline ends. The CDR3 DNA is TGTGCCAGCAGTTTCAATCCCTATTTCAGACAGCTGAACACTGAAGCTTTCTTT. It yields the protein CASSFNPYFRQLNTEAFF.

Many counts were recorded for this clonotype. The chain uses TRBV7-3 and TRBJ2-5; 9 nucleotides line up with TRBD2. The CDR3 runs to 16 residues. V was clipped by 5 bases and J by 1 base; unmatched bases: 8. Germline V CDR1 and CDR2: SGHTA, FQGTGA. CDR3 protein: CASSLGGGGLQETQYF. The CDR3 DNA is TGTGCCAGCAGCCTCGGCGGGGGGGGGCTCCAAGAGACCCAGTACTTC. Together with reference TRBV7-3 and TRBJ2-5, the CDR3 gives the full variable domain: GAGVSQTPSNKVTEKGKYVELRCDPISGHTALYWYRQSLGQGPEFLIYFQGTGAADDSGLPNDRFFAVRPEGSVSTLKIQRTERGDSAVYLCASSLGGGGLQETQYFGPGTRLLVL.

This clonotype was recorded at least ten times. The chain couples TRBV7-2 to TRBJ1-3; no definite D call. The CDR3 runs 12 residues. CDR1 and CDR2 (germline): SGHTA, FQGNSA. Trimming left V 0 bases short and J 10 bases short, with 7 bases between. CDR3: CASSLAGRTIYF. CDR3 sequence (DNA): TGTGCCAGCAGCTTAGCAGGCCGAACCATATATTTT.

This clonotype was counted between two and nine times. This chain uses TRBV19 with TRBJ1-1; no firm D call. V gave up 4 bases and J gave up 1 base, with 10 bases separating them. Per germline, CDR1 LNHDA and CDR2 SQIVND (reference sequence). The length of the CDR3 is 14 residues. The CDR3 sequence is CASSRVTANTEAFF. The CDR3 coding sequence is TGTGCCAGTAGTAGGGTAACTGCGAACACTGAAGCTTTCTTT.

This clonotype was recorded at least ten times. This chain uses TRBV20-1 with TRBJ1-1; D is undetermined. In germline, CDR1 is DFQATT, CDR2 SNEGSKA (reference sequence). The CDR3 contains 15 residues. The germline V and J ends were trimmed by 3 bases and 1 base, with 15 bases remaining between them. The chain's CDR3 is CSASERVRQNTEAFF. The CDR3 DNA reads as TGCAGTGCTAGTGAAAGGGTCAGACAGAACACTGAAGCTTTCTTT.

The V call is TRBV19, the J call TRBJ2-3, with 8 bases identical to TRBD2. The CDR3 totals 15 residues. Germline V gene data show CDR1 as LNHDA and CDR2 as SQIVND (reference sequence). J was trimmed by 8 bases and V by 2 bases; bases with no gene match: 9. CDR3 region: CASSIIGGARGTQYF. The DNA of the CDR3 is TGTGCCAGTAGTATAATCGGGGGGGCGAGGGGTACGCAGTATTTT. Filled out from reference TRBV19 and TRBJ2-3, the complete variable domain reads DGGITQSPKYLFRKEGQNVTLSCEQNLNHDAMYWYRQDPGQGLRLIYYSQIVNDFQKGDIAEGYSVSREKKESFPLTVTSAQKNPTAFYLCASSIIGGARGTQYFGPGTRLTVL.

This clonotype was picked up many times. The rearrangement uses TRBV7-8 and TRBJ2-7; the D call may be TRBD1 or TRBD2 (5 bases each). V gave up 5 bases and J gave up 5 bases, with 13 bases separating them. This CDR3 is built from 13 residues. Germline V gene sequence: CDR1 SGHVS, CDR2 FQNEAQ. The CDR3 bases are TGTGCCAGCAGCCCTCTGAGGGGCAACGAGCAGTACTTC. Protein sequence: CASSPLRGNEQYF.

The rearrangement uses TRBV11-3 and TRBJ2-1, with 8 bases identical to TRBD2. The V gene end was trimmed by 0 bases and the J gene end by 7 bases; junction bases not matched to a gene: 11. This CDR3 is 17 amino acids long. Germline CDR1 and CDR2: SGHNT and YENEEA. CDR3 in amino acids: CASSLDGRGGGRNEQFF. The DNA of the CDR3 is TGTGCCAGCAGCTTAGATGGACGGGGGGGGGGCCGTAATGAGCAGTTCTTC.

This clonotype was detected many times. The chain is built from TRBV7-8 and TRBJ2-3; D remains ambiguous. V was cut by 5 bases and J by 1 base, with 13 bases left in between. The CDR3 is 15 residues long. Looked up from germline, CDR1 is SGHVS and CDR2 is FQNEAQ. In DNA, the CDR3 is TGTGCCAGCAGCCATGGACGAGGCCGCACAGATACGCAGTATTTT. Amino acids: CASSHGRGRTDTQYF.